Each of the 11 T cell receptor beta chains below was sequenced from the same sample in a study of vaccination and CD4 T cells after COVID-19. Their antigen targets remain unknown. Cultured CD4+ T-cell DNA underwent Oncomine TCR Beta short-read sequencing. One entry per CDR3 protein, called by TCRdb with MiXCR from the PCR reads. Here the sample spans about 18,000 distinct CDR3 sequences, roughly 56% being singletons. The sample's treatment: roughly 11-day PBMC culture with coronavirus spike peptide pools or control peptides (ViraFEST assay). Sequencing used CD4+ T cells from blood, cultured in vitro, obtained after SARS-CoV-2 vaccination. Receptors were obtained from a human donor who had recovered from COVID-19.

This rearrangement joins TRBV19 to TRBJ2-7; TRBD2 might be the D (6 bases). Looked up from germline, CDR1 is LNHDA and CDR2 is SQIVND (reference sequence). The CDR3 has 14 residues. V dropped 3 bases and J dropped 1 base, with 10 bases sitting between them. CDR3 residues: CASSIRRGSYEQYF. The CDR3 DNA reads as TGTGCCAGTAGTATCCGTCGGGGGTCCTACGAGCAGTACTTC.

The chain carries TRBV20-1 and TRBJ1-1, with D tentatively TRBD1 (6 bases). The V gene's germline CDR1 is DFQATT and CDR2 SNEGSKA (reference sequence). Trimming took 0 bases from V and 1 from J, leaving 9 bases between them. The CDR3 is made up of 14 amino acids. DNA of the CDR3: TGCAGTGCTAGAGAACAGGGCAAGAACACTGAAGCTTTCTTT. It translates to CSAREQGKNTEAFF.

The rearrangement links TRBV25-1 to TRBJ2-2; 10 positions agree with TRBD1. The CDR3 is made up of 16 amino acids. In germline, CDR1 is MGHDK, CDR2 SYGVNS. Trimming cost V 2 bases and J 3 bases; bases outside gene matches: 3. Here the CDR3 DNA reads TGTGCCAGCAGTGAAGGGACAGGGGCGGACACCGGGGAGCTGTTTTTT. Translated, it gives CASSEGTGADTGELFF.

The genes are TRBV29-1 and TRBJ2-5, with D perhaps matching TRBD1 or TRBD2 (6 bases each). V lost 1 base, J lost 7 bases, and 10 bases lay in between. CDR1 and CDR2 from the germline V gene are SQVTM and ANQGSEA. This CDR3 region has 12 residues. The CDR3 loop reads CSVEVGGGTQYF. CDR3 DNA: TGCAGCGTTGAAGTAGGAGGGGGGACCCAGTACTTC.

CDR3: CASSPPSTSGIETQYF. In DNA form, the CDR3 reads TGTGCCAGCAGCCCACCGTCGACTAGCGGGATCGAGACCCAGTACTTC. The chain recombines TRBV11-2 with TRBJ2-5; TRBD2 aligns across 11 bases. Germline V gene data show CDR1 as SGHAT and CDR2 as FQNNGV. This CDR3 has 16 amino acids. J was trimmed by 5 bases and V by 5 bases; bases with no gene match: 10. Full variable domain (outside the CDR3, taken from reference TRBV11-2 and TRBJ2-5): EAGVAQSPRYKIIEKRQSVAFWCNPISGHATLYWYQQILGQGPKLLIQFQNNGVVDDSQLPKDRFSAERLKGVDSTLKIQPAKLEDSAVYLCASSPPSTSGIETQYFGPGTRLLVL.

The chain recombines TRBV6-5 with TRBJ2-5; possibly TRBD2 for D (5 bases). The germline V gene encodes CDR1 MNHEY and CDR2 SVGAGI. V gave up 0 bases and J gave up 1 base, with 6 bases separating them. The CDR3 has 14 residues. CDR3 in amino acids: CASSYSGIQETQYF. The CDR3, as DNA: TGTGCCAGCAGTTACTCCGGGATCCAAGAGACCCAGTACTTC.

This clonotype came up a few times. This chain connects TRBV6-2 or TRBV6-3 to TRBJ1-2, with 8 bases matching TRBD1. The germline V gene encodes CDR1 MNHEY and CDR2 SVGEGT. V trimming: 6 bases; J trimming: 4 bases; junction bases outside the gene matches: 10. The length of the CDR3 is 15 residues. The CDR3 loop reads CASRTGGQGIYGYTF. The CDR3 DNA follows: TGTGCCAGCAGAACCGGCGGACAGGGCATCTATGGCTACACCTTC.

The rearrangement links TRBV10-3 to TRBJ1-2; D gene uncertain. The CDR3 contains 14 residues. Germline CDR1 is ENHRY and CDR2 is SYGVKD. Trimming removed 9 bases at V and 4 bases at J, with 18 bases between. In DNA form, the CDR3 reads TGTGCCATTGCCGACGGCCAGGAGGGCTATGGCTACACCTTC. Residues: CAIADGQEGYGYTF.

The V call is TRBV6-1, the J call TRBJ2-3; D could derive from TRBD1 or TRBD2 (5 bases each). V lost 5 bases to trimming and J lost 1 base, with 16 bases between them. CDR1 is MNHNS and CDR2 is SASEGT in the germline V gene. The CDR3 loop spans 16 amino acids. The chain's CDR3 is CASSPPLGTGTDTQYF. In DNA form, the CDR3 reads TGTGCCAGCAGTCCCCCACTAGGGACCGGCACAGATACGCAGTATTTT.

This rearrangement joins TRBV19 to TRBJ1-1, with D perhaps matching TRBD1 (5 bases). V was cut by 4 bases and J by 4 bases, with 10 bases left in between. The length of the CDR3 is 13 residues. Germline lookup yields CDR1 LNHDA and CDR2 SQIVND (reference sequence). The CDR3 nucleotides read TGTGCCAGTAGTAGGGGGGTTGTCACTGAAGCTTTCTTT. This translates into CASSRGVVTEAFF.

This sequence joins TRBV7-9 and TRBJ1-2; tentatively, D is TRBD1 (5 bases). V lost 5 bases to trimming and J lost 4 bases, with 17 bases between them. CDR1 is SEHNR, CDR2 FQNEAQ, per germline (reference sequence). The CDR3 has 15 amino acids. CDR3 bases: TGTGCCAGCAGCCCCAACGGGGCATCCATCTATGGCTACACCTTC. As protein: CASSPNGASIYGYTF.